This is a list of T cell receptor beta chains from one sample in a study of T cells in narcolepsy. Some clones are missing from TCRdb's copy, which holds only in-frame ones; the method was immunoSEQ multiplex PCR. The sample shows about 35,000 clones, roughly 87% of them seen only once. The sample taken for sequencing was CD45RA- memory CD4+ T cells from PBMCs. Receptors were obtained from a human donor with narcolepsy. Each CDR3 is given with its conserved first and last residue. Fields, in order: clone size, D gene, J gene, V gene, CDR3 DNA, CDR3 protein. D genes are given only for firm matches. Not every row has a clone size; where given, it reads once, few, many or a size class.

size: once; D: .; J: TRBJ1-4; V: TRBV2; DNA: TGTGCCAGCCTACCGACAGTTTCGGGGGAAAAACTGTTTTTT; CDR3: CASLPTVSGEKLFF
size: .; D: .; J: TRBJ2-4; V: TRBV28; DNA: TGTGCCAGCAGTCCTGGGCAGGGGTGGAGGAAAAACATTCAGTACTTC; CDR3: CASSPGQGWRKNIQYF
size: .; D: .; J: TRBJ2-5; V: TRBV7-2; DNA: TGTGCCAGCAGCGTCAATAGTGAGACCCAGTACTTC; CDR3: CASSVNSETQYF
size: .; D: TRBD1; J: TRBJ2-7; V: TRBV5-1; DNA: TGCGCCAGCAGCCTCTCCGGGACAGGGATTCCTTACGAGCAGTACTTC; CDR3: CASSLSGTGIPYEQYF
size: .; D: TRBD1; J: TRBJ1-3; V: TRBV10-3; DNA: TGTGCCATTTCCTCCGGGACAGGGGAGGCTTCGCGGGGAAACACCATATATTTT; CDR3: CAISSGTGEASRGNTIYF
size: once; D: .; J: TRBJ2-2; V: TRBV5-5; DNA: TGTGCCAGCAGGAGAGAGCAGGGGAACACCGGGGAGCTGTTTTTT; CDR3: CASRREQGNTGELFF
size: .; D: .; J: TRBJ1-2; V: TRBV6-7; DNA: TGTGCCAGCAGCCCCCGGGGGCTAAGGGGCTACACCTTC; CDR3: CASSPRGLRGYTF
size: .; D: TRBD2; J: TRBJ2-5; V: TRBV5-6; DNA: TGTGCCAGCAGCGGGACTCTGACTAGCGGGGGGTTAGAGACCCAGTACTTC; CDR3: CASSGTLTSGGLETQYF
size: .; D: .; J: TRBJ2-1; V: TRBV5-1; DNA: TGCGCCAGCAGCTTGGCCGAAGGGCCCTACAATGAGCAGTTCTTC; CDR3: CASSLAEGPYNEQFF
size: few; D: .; J: TRBJ2-6; V: TRBV5-4; DNA: TGTGCCAGCAGCTTGGCCTCGACCTCTGGGGCCAACGTCCTGACTTTC; CDR3: CASSLASTSGANVLTF
size: .; D: TRBD2; J: TRBJ2-1; V: TRBV19; DNA: TGTGCCAGTTCCCGGACAGCTATAGCGGGGGCCAACAATGAGCAGTTCTTC; CDR3: CASSRTAIAGANNEQFF
size: .; D: .; J: TRBJ1-5; V: TRBV15; DNA: TGTGCCACCAGCAGAGATTTAACAGGGAATGGCAATCAGCCCCAGCATTTT; CDR3: CATSRDLTGNGNQPQHF
size: .; D: TRBD1; J: TRBJ1-2; V: TRBV5-6; DNA: TGTGCCAGCAGCTTGGTGTGGGACAGGGGAGGCTACACCTTC; CDR3: CASSLVWDRGGYTF
size: .; D: .; J: TRBJ1-5; V: TRBV6-1; DNA: TGTGCCAGCAGTACGTCAAGGGGAGGTTACCAGCCCCAGCATTTT; CDR3: CASSTSRGGYQPQHF
size: .; D: .; J: TRBJ1-1; V: TRBV11-2; DNA: TGTGCCAGCAGTCGTGTGGAGAACACTGAAGCTTTCTTT; CDR3: CASSRVENTEAFF
size: .; D: TRBD1; J: TRBJ1-2; V: TRBV6-5; DNA: TGTGCCAGCAGTTCGACAGGGAGCTATGGCTACACCTTC; CDR3: CASSSTGSYGYTF
size: .; D: .; J: TRBJ1-1; V: TRBV6-1; DNA: TGTGCCAGCAGCCAAAAGGGGGTAACTGAAGCTTTCTTT; CDR3: CASSQKGVTEAFF
size: .; D: .; J: TRBJ2-7; V: TRBV9; DNA: TGTGCCAGCTCTACGGGGGCCACCTACGAGCAGTACTTC; CDR3: CASSTGATYEQYF
size: .; D: .; J: TRBJ2-3; V: TRBV4-3; DNA: TGCGCCAGCAGCCTTGGTACCACGGGCGGGGATACGCAGTATTTT; CDR3: CASSLGTTGGDTQYF
size: .; D: TRBD2; J: TRBJ2-1; V: TRBV4-2; DNA: TGTGCCAGCAGTCCAAACAGCGGACTAGCGGGATACAATGAGCAGTTCTTC; CDR3: CASSPNSGLAGYNEQFF
size: .; D: .; J: TRBJ1-4; V: TRBV5-1; DNA: TGCGCCAGCGGACGCCGGGACAACAATGAAAAACTGTTTTTT; CDR3: CASGRRDNNEKLFF
size: .; D: TRBD1; J: TRBJ1-2; V: TRBV6-1; DNA: TGTGCCAGCAGTGCGCAGGGGGGCTATGGCTACACCTTC; CDR3: CASSAQGGYGYTF
size: .; D: TRBD1; J: TRBJ1-2; V: TRBV6-5; DNA: TGTGCCAGCAGCCTGCAGGGGGCGCAGGGCTACACCTTC; CDR3: CASSLQGAQGYTF
size: .; D: TRBD1; J: TRBJ1-2; V: TRBV28; DNA: TGTGCCAGCAGTTGGCTGGGACAGGGGATCTCCATCCAGCGCTACACCTTC; CDR3: CASSWLGQGISIQRYTF
size: .; D: TRBD1; J: TRBJ1-1; V: TRBV7-9; DNA: TGTGCCAGCACTAGGACAGGGGGCGATCCTGAAGCTTTCTTT; CDR3: CASTRTGGDPEAFF
size: .; D: TRBD1; J: TRBJ1-5; V: TRBV18; DNA: TGTGCCAGCTCACGGGGGACAGGGGGCAATCAGCCCCAGCATTTT; CDR3: CASSRGTGGNQPQHF
size: .; D: TRBD2; J: TRBJ2-3; V: TRBV19; DNA: TGTGCCAGTAGTATCCTAGCGGGAGTTATGACAGATACGCAGTATTTT; CDR3: CASSILAGVMTDTQYF
size: once; D: TRBD2; J: TRBJ2-7; V: TRBV5-1; DNA: TGCGCCAGCACGGGCCTAGCGGGGGCCTACGAGCAGTACTTC; CDR3: CASTGLAGAYEQYF
size: .; D: TRBD2; J: TRBJ2-1; V: TRBV10-2; DNA: TGCGCCAGCAGTGCAGGGACTAGTTCAGGGAATGAGCAGTTCTTC; CDR3: CASSAGTSSGNEQFF
size: .; D: TRBD1; J: TRBJ1-2; V: TRBV28; DNA: TGTGCCAGCAGCTTACTACAGGGGGCGCGTTATGGCTACACCTTC; CDR3: CASSLLQGARYGYTF
size: .; D: .; J: TRBJ2-5; V: TRBV5-5; DNA: TGTGCCAGCAGCCCACCTCTGGGGACCCAGTACTTC; CDR3: CASSPPLGTQYF
size: .; D: .; J: TRBJ2-2; V: TRBV7-3; DNA: TGTGCCAGCAGCCACAGGGTGAACACCGGGGAGCTGTTTTTT; CDR3: CASSHRVNTGELFF
size: .; D: .; J: TRBJ2-7; V: TRBV5-5; DNA: TGTGCCAGCAGCTTTCAGACAGAGCCCTACGAGCAGTACTTC; CDR3: CASSFQTEPYEQYF
size: .; D: .; J: TRBJ1-6; V: TRBV19; DNA: TGTGCCAGTAGTATAGACCCGGGGGGTTCACCCCTCCACTTT; CDR3: CASSIDPGGSPLHF
size: .; D: .; J: TRBJ2-7; V: TRBV2; DNA: TGTGCCAGCAGGGAGAGGGTGGCGTTTGGCTACGAGCAGTACTTC; CDR3: CASRERVAFGYEQYF
size: .; D: .; J: TRBJ1-1; V: TRBV7-3; DNA: TGTGCCAGCAGCTCAGACCGGAACACTGAAGCTTTCTTT; CDR3: CASSSDRNTEAFF
size: .; D: .; J: TRBJ1-2; V: TRBV28; DNA: TGTGCCAGCTCCCGAGTGAGCTATGGCTACACCTTC; CDR3: CASSRVSYGYTF
size: .; D: TRBD1; J: TRBJ1-1; V: TRBV5-6; DNA: TGTGCCAGCAGCAAAAACAGGGGTACGAGACAGAACACTGAAGCTTTCTTT; CDR3: CASSKNRGTRQNTEAFF
size: once; D: .; J: TRBJ2-7; V: TRBV5-8; DNA: TGTGCCAGCAGCTTGTCCCTCCGATTCGCCTACGAGCAGTACTTC; CDR3: CASSLSLRFAYEQYF
size: .; D: TRBD2; J: TRBJ2-7; V: TRBV28; DNA: TGTGCCAGCAGTTTTGCGGGACTAGCGGGGGGGTCATACGAGCAGTACTTC; CDR3: CASSFAGLAGGSYEQYF
size: .; D: .; J: TRBJ1-1; V: TRBV4-2; DNA: TGTGCCAGCAGTCCTTACCAGCAGTTTGACACTGAAGCTTTCTTT; CDR3: CASSPYQQFDTEAFF
size: .; D: .; J: TRBJ2-1; V: TRBV25-1; DNA: TGTGCCAGCAGTGAACTGGGCCTCAATGGGAATGAGCAGTTCTTC; CDR3: CASSELGLNGNEQFF
size: .; D: .; J: TRBJ2-1; V: TRBV4-1; DNA: TGCGCCAGCAGCCAAGGCTCGGGACTCCCGAGGAATGAGCAGTTCTTC; CDR3: CASSQGSGLPRNEQFF
size: few; D: .; J: TRBJ1-5; V: TRBV6-5; DNA: TGTGCCAGCAGTTACCTTCCGGGCCAGCCCCAGCATTTT; CDR3: CASSYLPGQPQHF
size: .; D: TRBD2; J: TRBJ2-1; V: TRBV7-3; DNA: TGTGCCAGCAGCTTAAGGGAGGGCCGAGGTGAGCAGTTCTTC; CDR3: CASSLREGRGEQFF
size: .; D: .; J: TRBJ2-7; V: TRBV30; DNA: TGTGCCTGGAGCCGGCCGGGGGCCTACGAGCAGTACTTC; CDR3: CAWSRPGAYEQYF
size: .; D: .; J: TRBJ2-7; V: TRBV6-6; DNA: TGTGCCAGCAGATCCGGGGGAAGGGACGAGCAGTACTTC; CDR3: CASRSGGRDEQYF
size: .; D: .; J: TRBJ2-5; V: TRBV11-2; DNA: TGTGCCAGCAGCCAGGGTGTGGAGACCCAGTACTTC; CDR3: CASSQGVETQYF
size: .; D: TRBD1; J: TRBJ2-2; V: TRBV28; DNA: TGTGCCACCGGGACAGGGGGGTTGTGGAGCACCGGGGAGCTGTTTTTT; CDR3: CATGTGGLWSTGELFF
size: .; D: TRBD2; J: TRBJ2-5; V: TRBV7-2; DNA: TGTGCCAGCAGCTCCCCTACCTTAGCGGGAGCGAGGGAGACCCAGTACTTC; CDR3: CASSSPTLAGARETQYF
size: .; D: .; J: TRBJ1-2; V: TRBV6-5; DNA: TGTGCCACCCGGGGGACTAACTATGGCTACACCTTC; CDR3: CATRGTNYGYTF
size: once; D: .; J: TRBJ2-3; V: TRBV4-2; DNA: TGTGCCAGCGCGGACGCCGGGACCTCACTAAGCACAGATACGCAGTATTTT; CDR3: CASADAGTSLSTDTQYF
size: once; D: TRBD1; J: TRBJ2-5; V: TRBV19; DNA: TGTGCCAGTAGTAGGGGACAGGGTCAGACCCAGTACTTC; CDR3: CASSRGQGQTQYF
size: .; D: .; J: TRBJ1-1; V: TRBV19; DNA: TGTGCCAGTAAATCACAGGGCTTGAACACTGAAGCTTTCTTT; CDR3: CASKSQGLNTEAFF
size: once; D: TRBD2; J: TRBJ2-7; V: TRBV9; DNA: TGTGCCAGCAGCGTGGGACTAGCGGCGCAAAACGAGCAGTACTTC; CDR3: CASSVGLAAQNEQYF
size: once; D: TRBD1; J: TRBJ2-3; V: TRBV10-1; DNA: TGCGCCAGCAGCGGGGGACAGGGCCCAGATACGCAGTATTTT; CDR3: CASSGGQGPDTQYF
size: .; D: .; J: TRBJ1-5; V: TRBV29-1; DNA: TGCAGCGTTGTAGAGGGGTATAGCAATCAGCCCCAGCATTTT; CDR3: CSVVEGYSNQPQHF
size: .; D: .; J: TRBJ1-5; V: TRBV28; DNA: TGTGCCAGCAGTTTTAAGGGGTATGGCAATCAGCCCCAGCATTTT; CDR3: CASSFKGYGNQPQHF
size: .; D: .; J: TRBJ1-4; V: TRBV2; DNA: TGTGCCAGCCAAAGAACAACTAATGAAAAACTGTTTTTT; CDR3: CASQRTTNEKLFF
size: few; D: TRBD1; J: TRBJ2-7; V: TRBV2; DNA: TGTGCCAGCAAGCGACAGGGGAGTAACGAGCAGTACTTC; CDR3: CASKRQGSNEQYF